These T cell receptor beta chains were read from a single sample in a study of cytomegalovirus exposure and HLA in healthy donors. Measured with immunoSEQ multiplex PCR; TCRdb has only the in-frame clones, and not every one. In total, the table holds fewer than 150,000 clones. Specimen: PBMCs. The receptors derive from a man between 35 and 55 years old in good health and CMV-seronegative. CDR3s include the opening cysteine and the closing phenylalanine or tryptophan. Fields, in order: J gene, D gene, V gene, CDR3 protein, CDR3 DNA. D genes are given only for firm matches.

j_call: TRBJ2-1; d_call: NA; v_call: TRBV2; cdr3_aa: CASTPTPGVNSYNEQFF; cdr3_nt: TGTGCCAGCACTCCTACTCCGGGAGTCAACTCCTACAATGAGCAGTTCTTC
j_call: TRBJ1-1; d_call: NA; v_call: TRBV7-6; cdr3_aa: CASRRTENTEAFF; cdr3_nt: TGTGCCAGCAGGCGGACAGAGAACACTGAAGCTTTCTTT
j_call: TRBJ2-7; d_call: TRBD2; v_call: TRBV28; cdr3_aa: CASHLAGGPSYEQYF; cdr3_nt: TGTGCCAGCCATCTAGCGGGGGGTCCCTCCTACGAGCAGTACTTC
j_call: TRBJ1-4; d_call: NA; v_call: TRBV4-2; cdr3_aa: CASSQEEIQLSEKLFF; cdr3_nt: TGTGCCAGCAGCCAAGAAGAAATACAGCTAAGCGAAAAACTGTTTTTT
j_call: TRBJ1-6; d_call: NA; v_call: TRBV5-4; cdr3_aa: CASSPGGRDNSPLHF; cdr3_nt: TGTGCCAGCAGCCCGGGAGGCAGGGATAATTCACCCCTCCACTTT
j_call: TRBJ1-2; d_call: TRBD1; v_call: TRBV6-5; cdr3_aa: CASSYSRGTGYTF; cdr3_nt: TGTGCCAGCAGTTACTCGAGGGGGACAGGATACACCTTC
j_call: TRBJ1-6; d_call: NA; v_call: TRBV6-1; cdr3_aa: CASGSGGLNSPLHF; cdr3_nt: TGTGCCAGCGGAAGCGGAGGTTTGAATTCACCCCTCCACTTT
j_call: TRBJ1-1; d_call: NA; v_call: TRBV5-4; cdr3_aa: CASSLAGTKNTEAFF; cdr3_nt: TGTGCCAGCAGCTTGGCCGGGACAAAGAACACTGAAGCTTTCTTT
j_call: TRBJ2-5; d_call: TRBD1; v_call: TRBV29-1; cdr3_aa: CSVGQLQETQYF; cdr3_nt: TGCAGCGTGGGACAGCTCCAAGAGACCCAGTACTTC
j_call: TRBJ1-1; d_call: NA; v_call: TRBV9; cdr3_aa: CASSVRGNTEAFF; cdr3_nt: TGTGCCAGCAGCGTAAGGGGGAACACTGAAGCTTTCTTT
j_call: TRBJ2-1; d_call: TRBD1; v_call: TRBV5-1; cdr3_aa: CASSSRDRAYNEQFF; cdr3_nt: TGCGCCAGCAGCTCCCGGGACAGGGCTTACAATGAGCAGTTCTTC
j_call: TRBJ2-5; d_call: NA; v_call: TRBV6-6; cdr3_aa: CASSDRDRETQYF; cdr3_nt: TGTGCCAGCAGTGACAGAGACCGAGAGACCCAGTACTTC
j_call: TRBJ1-2; d_call: NA; v_call: TRBV20-1; cdr3_aa: CSAPGSAYTF; cdr3_nt: TGCAGTGCCCCAGGGTCGGCCTACACCTTC
j_call: TRBJ2-3; d_call: NA; v_call: TRBV9; cdr3_aa: CASSVGHTDTQYF; cdr3_nt: TGTGCCAGCAGCGTAGGACACACAGATACGCAGTATTTT
j_call: TRBJ2-7; d_call: NA; v_call: TRBV4-2; cdr3_aa: CASSQPGTPSSYEQYF; cdr3_nt: TGTGCCAGCAGCCAACCCGGGACTCCTAGCTCCTACGAGCAGTACTTC
j_call: TRBJ2-2; d_call: NA; v_call: TRBV9; cdr3_aa: CASSVEDKTKWRTVASGELFF; cdr3_nt: TGTGCCAGCAGCGTAGAGGATAAGACAAAGTGGCGGACAGTAGCTTCCGGGGAGCTGTTTTTT
j_call: TRBJ1-1; d_call: TRBD1; v_call: TRBV19; cdr3_aa: CTSRTGIGGRRTEAFF; cdr3_nt: TGTACCAGTAGGACAGGGATCGGAGGTCGCAGAACTGAAGCTTTCTTT
j_call: TRBJ2-7; d_call: NA; v_call: TRBV11-2; cdr3_aa: CASSFSGVAVEQYF; cdr3_nt: TGTGCCAGCAGCTTCTCAGGGGTTGCAGTCGAGCAGTACTTC
j_call: TRBJ2-1; d_call: NA; v_call: TRBV5-1; cdr3_aa: CASSQGSNNEQFF; cdr3_nt: TGCGCCAGCAGCCAGGGGAGTAACAATGAGCAGTTCTTC
j_call: TRBJ2-7; d_call: NA; v_call: TRBV29-1; cdr3_aa: CSVRARGGYEQYF; cdr3_nt: TGCAGCGTTCGAGCGAGGGGGGGCTACGAGCAGTACTTC
j_call: TRBJ2-7; d_call: TRBD1; v_call: TRBV5-1; cdr3_aa: CASSDTGVEQYF; cdr3_nt: TGCGCCAGCAGCGATACAGGGGTTGAGCAGTACTTC
j_call: TRBJ2-2; d_call: NA; v_call: TRBV4-3; cdr3_aa: CASSQRRAGNTGELFF; cdr3_nt: TGCGCCAGCAGCCAACGGCGCGCGGGGAACACCGGGGAGCTGTTTTTT
j_call: TRBJ1-2; d_call: NA; v_call: TRBV19; cdr3_aa: CASRDTGVRSYGYTF; cdr3_nt: TGTGCCAGTAGGGACACGGGGGTCAGGAGCTATGGCTACACCTTC
j_call: TRBJ2-7; d_call: TRBD1; v_call: TRBV6-5; cdr3_aa: CASSNPGTATYEQYF; cdr3_nt: TGTGCCAGCAGTAATCCCGGGACAGCGACCTACGAGCAGTACTTC
j_call: TRBJ2-7; d_call: TRBD2; v_call: TRBV15; cdr3_aa: CATSRTTGTSEQQYF; cdr3_nt: TGTGCCACCAGCAGGACTACCGGGACTAGCGAGCAGCAGTACTTC
j_call: TRBJ2-4; d_call: NA; v_call: TRBV19; cdr3_aa: CASSKERRSNIQYF; cdr3_nt: TGTGCCAGTAGTAAGGAGAGGAGGAGTAACATTCAGTACTTC
j_call: TRBJ2-3; d_call: NA; v_call: TRBV9; cdr3_aa: CASSPRGQIWVGTDTQYF; cdr3_nt: TGTGCCAGCAGCCCGCGGGGGCAGATTTGGGTTGGCACAGATACGCAGTATTTT
j_call: TRBJ1-1; d_call: TRBD1; v_call: TRBV6-5; cdr3_aa: CASAGGMNTEAFF; cdr3_nt: TGTGCCAGCGCAGGGGGGATGAACACTGAAGCTTTCTTT
j_call: TRBJ2-3; d_call: TRBD2; v_call: TRBV7-3; cdr3_aa: CASSPGGGATDTQYF; cdr3_nt: TGTGCCAGCAGCCCGGGCGGGGGGGCAACAGATACGCAGTATTTT
j_call: TRBJ1-1; d_call: NA; v_call: TRBV5-6; cdr3_aa: CASSLGGNTEAFF; cdr3_nt: TGTGCCAGCAGCTTAGGAGGTAACACTGAAGCTTTCTTT
j_call: TRBJ2-5; d_call: TRBD1; v_call: TRBV19; cdr3_aa: CASSGQGALKETQYF; cdr3_nt: TGTGCCAGTAGTGGACAGGGGGCCCTTAAAGAGACCCAGTACTTC
j_call: TRBJ2-2; d_call: TRBD2; v_call: TRBV7-9; cdr3_aa: CASSLETGLATANTGELFF; cdr3_nt: TGTGCCAGCAGCTTAGAAACCGGACTAGCGACTGCGAACACCGGGGAGCTGTTTTTT
j_call: TRBJ2-7; d_call: TRBD2; v_call: TRBV5-1; cdr3_aa: CASSLVAGGLSYEQYF; cdr3_nt: TGCGCCAGCAGCTTGGTTGCGGGGGGCCTCTCCTACGAGCAGTACTTC
j_call: TRBJ2-5; d_call: NA; v_call: TRBV29-1; cdr3_aa: CSVERSQETQYF; cdr3_nt: TGCAGCGTTGAACGGTCCCAAGAGACCCAGTACTTC
j_call: TRBJ2-3; d_call: NA; v_call: TRBV28; cdr3_aa: CASSSEVLTDTQYF; cdr3_nt: TGTGCCAGCAGTTCAGAAGTCCTCACAGATACGCAGTATTTT
j_call: TRBJ2-7; d_call: TRBD2; v_call: TRBV6-5; cdr3_aa: CASSPTSGGTYEQYF; cdr3_nt: TGTGCCAGCAGTCCTACTAGCGGGGGAACCTACGAGCAGTACTTC
j_call: TRBJ1-1; d_call: TRBD1; v_call: TRBV7-9; cdr3_aa: CASSLSPTGGTEAFF; cdr3_nt: TGTGCCAGCAGCTTAAGCCCAACAGGGGGCACTGAAGCTTTCTTT
j_call: TRBJ2-5; d_call: NA; v_call: TRBV5-6; cdr3_aa: CASSFELVQETQYF; cdr3_nt: TGTGCCAGCAGCTTCGAACTAGTTCAAGAGACCCAGTACTTC
j_call: TRBJ2-7; d_call: TRBD1; v_call: TRBV6-5; cdr3_aa: CASSYQGQLSYEQYF; cdr3_nt: TGTGCCAGCAGTTACCAGGGACAGCTCTCCTACGAGCAGTACTTC
j_call: TRBJ2-3; d_call: TRBD2; v_call: TRBV14; cdr3_aa: CASSHPGTSGYTDTQYF; cdr3_nt: TGTGCCAGCAGCCACCCCGGGACTAGCGGATACACAGATACGCAGTATTTT